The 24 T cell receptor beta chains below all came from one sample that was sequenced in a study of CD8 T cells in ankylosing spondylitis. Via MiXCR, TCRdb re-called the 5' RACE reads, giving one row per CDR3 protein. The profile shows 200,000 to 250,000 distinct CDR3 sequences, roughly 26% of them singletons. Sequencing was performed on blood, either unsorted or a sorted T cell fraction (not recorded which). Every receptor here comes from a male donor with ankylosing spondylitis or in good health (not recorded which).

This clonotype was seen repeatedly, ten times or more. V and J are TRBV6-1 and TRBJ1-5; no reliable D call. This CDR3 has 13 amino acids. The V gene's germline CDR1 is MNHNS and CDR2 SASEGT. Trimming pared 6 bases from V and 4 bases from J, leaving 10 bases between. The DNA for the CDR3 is TGTGCCAGCAGCCCCCGGGAGAATCAGCCCCAGCATTTT. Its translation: CASSPRENQPQHF.

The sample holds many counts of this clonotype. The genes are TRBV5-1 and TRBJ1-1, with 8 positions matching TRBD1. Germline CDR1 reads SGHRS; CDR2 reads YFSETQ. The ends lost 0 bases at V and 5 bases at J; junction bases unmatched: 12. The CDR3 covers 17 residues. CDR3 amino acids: CASSLAGSGGWRTEAFF. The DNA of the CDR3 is TGCGCCAGCAGCTTGGCCGGGTCAGGGGGCTGGCGGACTGAAGCTTTCTTT.

In DNA, the CDR3 is TGTGCCAGCAGTCGGGACTTTACAGATACGCAGTATTTT. This sequence encodes CASSRDFTDTQYF. The chain has TRBV6-4 and TRBJ2-3, with D perhaps matching TRBD2 (6 bases). The CDR3 loop spans 13 amino acids. Germline loops: CDR1 MRHNA, CDR2 SNTAGT. The V and J ends lost 5 bases and 3 bases respectively, with 9 bases between them.

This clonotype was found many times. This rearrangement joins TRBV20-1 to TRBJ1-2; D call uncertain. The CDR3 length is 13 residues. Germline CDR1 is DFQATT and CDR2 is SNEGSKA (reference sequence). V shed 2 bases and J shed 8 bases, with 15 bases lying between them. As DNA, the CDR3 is TGCAGTGCTAGACAGGCTCCTTGGTCAGGCTACACCTTC. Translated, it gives CSARQAPWSGYTF.

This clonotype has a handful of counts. In nucleotides, the CDR3 is TGTGCCAGCAGCTTAGAACTCACCAATCAGCCCCAGCATTTT. Its protein is CASSLELTNQPQHF. J is TRBJ1-5 and V is TRBV7-9; D is uncertain. The V gene lost 1 base and the J gene lost 3 bases, with 7 bases spanning the gap. This CDR3 has 14 amino acids. Germline V gives CDR1 SEHNR, CDR2 FQNEAQ (reference sequence).

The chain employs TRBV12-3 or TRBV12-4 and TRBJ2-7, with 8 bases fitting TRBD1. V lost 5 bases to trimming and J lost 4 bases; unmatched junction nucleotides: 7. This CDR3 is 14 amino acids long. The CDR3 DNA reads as TGTGCCAGCAGTCAGGGGGCGATGGCTTACGAGCAGTACTTC. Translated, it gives CASSQGAMAYEQYF.

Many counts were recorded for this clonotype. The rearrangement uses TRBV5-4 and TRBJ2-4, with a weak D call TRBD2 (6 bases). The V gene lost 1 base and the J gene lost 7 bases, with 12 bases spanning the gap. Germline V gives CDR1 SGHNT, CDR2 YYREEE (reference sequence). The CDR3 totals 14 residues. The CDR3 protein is CASSLPGSGNIQYF. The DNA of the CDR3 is TGTGCCAGCAGCTTGCCCGGGAGCGGGAACATTCAGTACTTC.

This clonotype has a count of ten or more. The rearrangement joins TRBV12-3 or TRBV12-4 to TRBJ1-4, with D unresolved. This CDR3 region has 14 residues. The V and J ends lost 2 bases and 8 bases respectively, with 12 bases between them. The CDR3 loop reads CASSLRPRGEKLFF. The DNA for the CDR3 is TGTGCCAGCAGTTTAAGGCCCCGTGGGGAAAAACTGTTTTTT.

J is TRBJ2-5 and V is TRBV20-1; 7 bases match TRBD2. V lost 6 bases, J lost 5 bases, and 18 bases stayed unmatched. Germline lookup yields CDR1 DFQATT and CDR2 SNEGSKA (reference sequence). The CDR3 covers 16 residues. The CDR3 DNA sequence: TGCAGTGCAGAGTCTGCAGGGACTAACGAAGAGGAGACCCAGTACTTC. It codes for CSAESAGTNEEETQYF.

The CDR3, as DNA: TGTGCCATCAGTGAGTCGATTGGGGCAGGAAGATTGTACGAGCAGTACTTC. This sequence encodes CAISESIGAGRLYEQYF. This rearrangement joins TRBV10-3 to TRBJ2-7; TRBD1 is a possible D gene (5 bases). The CDR3 contains 17 residues. Deletions cut 0 bases from V and 4 bases from J, with 19 bases between. Germline CDR1 ENHRY, CDR2 SYGVKD.

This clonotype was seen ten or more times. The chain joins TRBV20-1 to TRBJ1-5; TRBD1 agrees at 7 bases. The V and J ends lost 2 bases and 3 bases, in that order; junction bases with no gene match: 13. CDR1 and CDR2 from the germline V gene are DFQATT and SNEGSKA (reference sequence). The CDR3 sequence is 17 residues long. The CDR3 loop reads CSARPIGGRTLNQPQHF. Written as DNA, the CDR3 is TGCAGTGCTAGACCGATAGGGGGCCGGACGCTCAATCAGCCCCAGCATTTT.

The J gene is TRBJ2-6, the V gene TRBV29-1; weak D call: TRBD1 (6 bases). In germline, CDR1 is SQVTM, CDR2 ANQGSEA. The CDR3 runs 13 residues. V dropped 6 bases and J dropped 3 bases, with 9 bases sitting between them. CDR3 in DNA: TGCAGCGTACAGGGTTTTGGGGCCAACGTCCTGACTTTC. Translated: CSVQGFGANVLTF.

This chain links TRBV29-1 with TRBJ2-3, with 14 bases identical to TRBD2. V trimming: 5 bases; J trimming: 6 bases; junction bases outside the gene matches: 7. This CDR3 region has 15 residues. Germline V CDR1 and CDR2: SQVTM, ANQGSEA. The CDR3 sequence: CSVTGLAGVGDTQYF. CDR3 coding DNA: TGCAGCGTTACGGGACTAGCGGGAGTTGGGGATACGCAGTATTTT.

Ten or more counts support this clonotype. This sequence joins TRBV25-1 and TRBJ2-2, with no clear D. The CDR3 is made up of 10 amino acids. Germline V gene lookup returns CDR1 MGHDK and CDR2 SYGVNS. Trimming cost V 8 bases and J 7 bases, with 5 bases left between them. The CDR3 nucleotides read TGTGCCAGCGGGGACGGGGAGCTGTTTTTT. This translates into CASGDGELFF.

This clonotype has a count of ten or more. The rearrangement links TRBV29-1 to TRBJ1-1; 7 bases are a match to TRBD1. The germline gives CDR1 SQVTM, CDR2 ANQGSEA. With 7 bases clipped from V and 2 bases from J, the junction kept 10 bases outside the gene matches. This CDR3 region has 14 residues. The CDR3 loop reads CSAASGGTNTEAFF. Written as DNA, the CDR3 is TGCAGCGCGGCGTCAGGGGGGACTAACACTGAAGCTTTCTTT.

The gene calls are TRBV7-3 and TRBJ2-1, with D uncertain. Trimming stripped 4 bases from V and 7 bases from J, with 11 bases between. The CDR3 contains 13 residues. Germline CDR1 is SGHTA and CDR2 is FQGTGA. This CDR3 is CASSSHFRNEQFF. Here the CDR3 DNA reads TGTGCCAGCAGCTCCCATTTTAGGAATGAGCAGTTCTTC.

The CDR3, as DNA: TGTGCCAGCAGTTACTCGCAGAACACTGAAGCTTTCTTT. Translating gives CASSYSQNTEAFF. The V call is TRBV6-6, the J call TRBJ1-1; no firm D call. The CDR3 contains 13 residues. The germline gives CDR1 MNHNY, CDR2 SVGAGI (reference sequence). V was cut by 0 bases and J by 1 base, with 3 bases left in between.

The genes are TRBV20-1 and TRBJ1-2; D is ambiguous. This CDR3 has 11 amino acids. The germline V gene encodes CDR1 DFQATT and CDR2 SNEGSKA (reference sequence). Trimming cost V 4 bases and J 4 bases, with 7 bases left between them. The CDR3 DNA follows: TGCAGTGCTAACCCACGCTATGGCTACACCTTC. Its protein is CSANPRYGYTF.

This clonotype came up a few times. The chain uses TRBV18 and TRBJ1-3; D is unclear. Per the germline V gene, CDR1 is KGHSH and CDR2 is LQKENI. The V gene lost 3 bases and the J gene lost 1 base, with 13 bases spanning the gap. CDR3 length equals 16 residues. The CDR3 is CASSPDVLWSGNTIYF. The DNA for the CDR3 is TGTGCCAGCTCACCGGATGTTCTTTGGTCTGGAAACACCATATATTTT.

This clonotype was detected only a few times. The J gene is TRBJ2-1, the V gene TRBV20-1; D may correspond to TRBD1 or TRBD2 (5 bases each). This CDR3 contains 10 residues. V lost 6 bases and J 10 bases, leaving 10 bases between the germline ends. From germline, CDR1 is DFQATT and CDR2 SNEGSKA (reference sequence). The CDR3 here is CSARDVEQFF. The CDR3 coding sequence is TGCAGTGCCCGGGACGTAGAGCAGTTCTTC.

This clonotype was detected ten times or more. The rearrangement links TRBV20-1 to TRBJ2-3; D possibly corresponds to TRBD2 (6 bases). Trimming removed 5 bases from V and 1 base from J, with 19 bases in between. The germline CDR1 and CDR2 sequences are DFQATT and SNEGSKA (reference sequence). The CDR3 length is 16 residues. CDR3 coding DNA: TGCAGTGCTTTCATCTATGGGGAGGCCCGCACAGATACGCAGTATTTT. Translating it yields CSAFIYGEARTDTQYF.

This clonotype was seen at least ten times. The CDR3 bases are TGCGCCAGCAGCCAAGTCGGCGATCCCCATACATACGAGCAGTACTTC. Protein: CASSQVGDPHTYEQYF. The rearrangement joins TRBV4-1 to TRBJ2-7; D uncertain. Per germline, CDR1 MGHRA and CDR2 YSYEKL. The V end lost 1 base, the J end lost 4 bases, and 17 bases lay between the germline ends. This CDR3 comprises 16 residues.

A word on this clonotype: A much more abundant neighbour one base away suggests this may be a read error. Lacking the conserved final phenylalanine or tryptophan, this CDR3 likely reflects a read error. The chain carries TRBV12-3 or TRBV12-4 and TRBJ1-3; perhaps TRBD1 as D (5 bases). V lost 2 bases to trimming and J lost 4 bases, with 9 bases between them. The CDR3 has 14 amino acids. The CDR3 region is CASSLRTNGNTIYL. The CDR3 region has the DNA TGTGCCAGCAGTTTAAGGACAAACGGAAACACCATATATCTT.

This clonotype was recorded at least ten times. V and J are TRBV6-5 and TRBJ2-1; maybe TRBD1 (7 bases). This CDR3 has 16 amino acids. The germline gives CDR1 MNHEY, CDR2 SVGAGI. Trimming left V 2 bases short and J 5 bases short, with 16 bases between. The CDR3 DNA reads TGTGCCAGCAGTTACAGGGCTCAGGGGGGAAACAATGAGCAGTTCTTC. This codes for CASSYRAQGGNNEQFF.